These 22 T cell receptor beta chains were all obtained from the same sample, sequenced in a study of identical twins. Using its own MiXCR run on the 5' RACE reads, TCRdb lists one record per CDR3 protein. The sample lists 450,000 to 600,000 distinct CDR3 sequences, more than 20% seen once, with 0.4% to 0.6% in the top ten. The sample was also reused in another study, on yellow fever vaccine responses in identical twins.

Input material: CD4+ T cells sorted from blood. All receptors come from a woman aged 18-35 years in good health.

V usage is TRBV12-3 or TRBV12-4 and J usage is TRBJ1-1; D uncertain. The V end was cut by 6 bases, the J end by 2 bases, with 7 bases between. CDR3 size: 12 residues. As DNA, the CDR3 is TGTGCCAGCAGGCAGACCAACACTGAAGCTTTCTTT. Its translation: CASRQTNTEAFF.

The chain carries TRBV29-1 and TRBJ2-1; 9 nucleotides agree with TRBD1. V lost 5 bases, J lost 4 bases, and 9 bases stayed unmatched. The CDR3 runs to 15 residues. Germline V gene sequence: CDR1 SQVTM, CDR2 ANQGSEA. DNA of the CDR3: TGCAGCGTTTCCGAGGGGACAGGGTGGTACAATGAGCAGTTCTTC. Residues: CSVSEGTGWYNEQFF.

This clonotype was recorded many times. The V call is TRBV4-1, the J call TRBJ2-5; D may be TRBD2 (7 bases). Germline CDR1 MGHRA, CDR2 YSYEKL. The CDR3 extends over 13 amino acids. V was pared by 4 bases and J by 4 bases, with 10 bases between. The CDR3 DNA reads as TGCGCCAGCAGCCGGGGGGGGCTAGAGACCCAGTACTTC. Translation: CASSRGGLETQYF.

The chain carries TRBV5-1 and TRBJ2-7, with D perhaps TRBD1 (5 bases). Trimming cost V 4 bases and J 4 bases, with 15 bases left between them. Germline CDR1 reads SGHRS; CDR2 reads YFSETQ. The CDR3 consists of 14 residues. CDR3 DNA sequence: TGCGCCAGCAGCACCGGACAACCGAATTACGAGCAGTACTTC. Protein: CASSTGQPNYEQYF.

This clonotype came up a few times. The chain links TRBV29-1 to TRBJ1-1, with D tentatively TRBD1 (6 bases). Germline values: CDR1 SQVTM, CDR2 ANQGSEA. V was cut by 7 bases and J by 1 base, with 16 bases left in between. The CDR3 length is 14 residues. CDR3 sequence reads: CSAREDRKNTEAFF. CDR3 coding DNA: TGCAGCGCCCGAGAGGACAGAAAGAACACTGAAGCTTTCTTT.

This clonotype was seen a handful of times. This chain uses TRBV3-1 with TRBJ2-7; 10 bases are a match to TRBD2. Germline loops: CDR1 LGHDT, CDR2 YNNKEL (reference sequence). J lost 3 bases, V lost 4 bases, and 9 bases had no gene match. This CDR3 contains 16 residues. The CDR3 here is CASSRGGSSGSYEQYF. In nucleotides, the CDR3 is TGTGCCAGCAGCCGTGGAGGGTCTAGCGGGAGCTACGAGCAGTACTTC.

This clonotype showed up just once. The chain has TRBV10-1 and TRBJ2-3; D perhaps matches TRBD1 (5 bases). The CDR3 runs 17 residues. V lost 0 bases and J lost 8, with 21 bases in between. Germline V gives CDR1 WNHNN, CDR2 SYGVQD (reference sequence). The CDR3 is CASSESGQGGYFGTQYF. The CDR3 nucleotides are TGCGCCAGCAGTGAGTCAGGGCAGGGCGGATATTTCGGTACGCAGTATTTT.

V usage is TRBV6-1 and J usage is TRBJ2-7, with D tentatively TRBD1 (5 bases). The V end lost 10 bases, the J end lost 1 base, and 17 bases lay between the germline ends. This CDR3 has 14 amino acids. Germline-derived CDR1 and CDR2 are MNHNS and SASEGT. The CDR3 is CATSVRGNSYEQYF. CDR3 sequence (DNA): TGTGCCACCTCGGTAAGGGGAAATTCCTACGAGCAGTACTTC.

The genes are TRBV20-1 and TRBJ2-2, with D perhaps TRBD2 (5 bases). In germline, CDR1 is DFQATT, CDR2 SNEGSKA (reference sequence). Trimming took 5 bases from V and 1 from J, leaving 11 bases between them. This CDR3 has 14 amino acids. CDR3 sequence (DNA): TGCAGTGCTGGTCGGGGTCTGAACACCGGGGAGCTGTTTTTT. It codes for CSAGRGLNTGELFF.

V usage is TRBV27 and J usage is TRBJ2-1; the D is unclear. V shed 2 bases and J shed 2 bases, with 7 bases lying between them. This CDR3 has 14 amino acids. Germline loops: CDR1 MNHEY, CDR2 SMNVEV (reference sequence). The DNA of the CDR3 is TGTGCCAGCAGTTTAAGGTTTCCCTACAATGAGCAGTTCTTC. Translation gives CASSLRFPYNEQFF.

This clonotype was counted only a few times. The chain uses TRBV7-9 and TRBJ1-4; D is perhaps TRBD1 (6 bases). The CDR3 covers 14 residues. Trimming cost V 4 bases and J 8 bases, with 14 bases left between them. Germline V lookup: CDR1 SEHNR, CDR2 FQNEAQ (reference sequence). The CDR3 region is CASSSSGVEEKLFF. For the CDR3, the DNA is TGTGCCAGCAGCTCCTCAGGGGTGGAAGAAAAACTGTTTTTT.

The chain joins TRBV3-1 to TRBJ2-5, with 8 bases lining up with TRBD2. Germline CDR1 is LGHDT and CDR2 is YNNKEL (reference sequence). V dropped 3 bases and J dropped 1; count of bases not matched to a gene: 1. This CDR3 comprises 14 residues. The CDR3 protein is CASSQRGAQETQYF. CDR3 DNA: TGTGCCAGCAGCCAGCGGGGGGCCCAAGAGACCCAGTACTTC.

This clonotype has only a few counts. The rearrangement joins TRBV2 to TRBJ2-7; TRBD1 aligns across 8 bases. With V trimmed by 9 bases and J by 7 bases, 17 bases remained unmatched. The CDR3 length is 15 residues. Germline CDR1 is SNHLY and CDR2 is FYNNEI. The CDR3 protein is CASTPTGGPPREQYV. The CDR3 nucleotides read TGTGCCAGTACCCCCACAGGGGGACCCCCTCGTGAGCAGTACGTC.

The chain has TRBV12-3 or TRBV12-4 and TRBJ2-1, with 14 positions matching TRBD2. The J segment lost 6 bases and the V segment lost 6 bases, leaving 10 bases of the junction unmatched. This CDR3 is built from 17 residues. DNA of the CDR3: TGTGCCAGCAGGGTCTCCCCCGGGACTAGCGGGAGCAATGAGCAGTTCTTC. Protein: CASRVSPGTSGSNEQFF.

This clonotype was seen more than once but under ten times. V gene TRBV20-1 combines with J gene TRBJ2-3; TRBD2 might be the D (6 bases). CDR1 is DFQATT and CDR2 is SNEGSKA in the germline V gene (reference sequence). The CDR3 sequence is 14 residues long. The V gene lost 3 bases and the J gene lost 0 bases, with 10 bases spanning the gap. This chain's CDR3 is CSASSRESTDTQYF. CDR3 DNA: TGCAGTGCTAGTTCCCGGGAGAGCACAGATACGCAGTATTTT.

This clonotype was counted only a few times. The chain uses TRBV12-3 or TRBV12-4 and TRBJ2-1; D might be TRBD1 (6 bases). This CDR3 region has 11 residues. The V gene lost 4 bases and the J gene lost 15 bases, with 13 bases spanning the gap. CDR3 DNA: TGTGCCAGCAGTTCCTACAGGGAGATGTTCTTC. Translating it yields CASSSYREMFF.

This clonotype was seen once. This chain links TRBV15 with TRBJ2-5; 7 nucleotides match TRBD1. Germline CDR1 is LNHNV and CDR2 is YYDKDF (reference sequence). The CDR3 spans 15 residues. V lost 2 bases and J lost 2; bases outside the gene matches: 5. CDR3 sequence reads: CATSRPGQPQETQYF. For the CDR3, the DNA is TGTGCCACCAGCAGACCGGGACAGCCACAAGAGACCCAGTACTTC.

The chain joins TRBV5-1 to TRBJ2-2, with TRBD1 matching over 8 bases. This CDR3 spans 16 amino acids. The V gene's germline CDR1 is SGHRS and CDR2 YFSETQ. V dropped 2 bases and J dropped 4; count of bases not matched to a gene: 7. The CDR3, as DNA: TGCGCCAGCAGCTTAAAAGCGGACAGGGTCACCGGGGAGCTGTTTTTT. Translating it yields CASSLKADRVTGELFF.

This clonotype occurred a few times. A read error may account for a junction end that differs from germline. The J gene is TRBJ2-7, the V gene TRBV7-9, with D uncertain. Germline assignment: CDR1 SEHNR and CDR2 FQNEAQ (reference sequence). This CDR3 has 14 amino acids. CDR3 loop: CASSLDQGLYEQYF. As DNA, the CDR3 is TGTGCCAGCAGTTTAGATCAAGGCCTCTACGAGCAGTACTTC.

This clonotype was found a few times. The genes are TRBV7-8 and TRBJ2-3, with D possibly TRBD2 on 5 matching bases. Per germline, CDR1 SGHVS and CDR2 FQNEAQ. V lost 5 bases and J 4 bases, leaving 19 bases between the germline ends. There are 16 residues in the CDR3. The CDR3 loop is CASSRGIARSADTQYF. The CDR3 nucleotides read TGTGCCAGCAGCCGCGGTATAGCGAGGTCCGCAGATACGCAGTATTTT. Full variable domain (rest looked up from reference TRBV7-8 and TRBJ2-3): GAGVSQSPRYKVAKRGQDVALRCDPISGHVSLFWYQQALGQGPEFLTYFQNEAQLDKSGLPSDRFFAERPEGSVSTLKIQRTQQEDSAVYLCASSRGIARSADTQYFGPGTRLTVL.

J is TRBJ2-4 and V is TRBV20-1, with 9 bases matching TRBD1. CDR3 length: 14 amino acids. The germline CDR1 and CDR2 sequences are DFQATT and SNEGSKA (reference sequence). Trimming at V came to 4 bases and at J to 2 bases, leaving 3 bases not matched to a gene. The CDR3, as DNA: TGCAGTGCTAAGGACAGGGGAACCAAAAACATTCAGTACTTC. The encoded protein is CSAKDRGTKNIQYF.

This clonotype came up a few times. The chain is built from TRBV28 and TRBJ2-4; D unresolved. Germline V CDR1 and CDR2: MDHEN, SYDVKM. CDR3 length: 14 amino acids. Trimming shortened V by 6 bases and J by 2 bases, and 11 bases separated the two germline ends. The CDR3 here is CASSLIGTKNIQYF. The CDR3 nucleotides read TGTGCCAGCAGCCTTATTGGGACCAAAAACATTCAGTACTTC.